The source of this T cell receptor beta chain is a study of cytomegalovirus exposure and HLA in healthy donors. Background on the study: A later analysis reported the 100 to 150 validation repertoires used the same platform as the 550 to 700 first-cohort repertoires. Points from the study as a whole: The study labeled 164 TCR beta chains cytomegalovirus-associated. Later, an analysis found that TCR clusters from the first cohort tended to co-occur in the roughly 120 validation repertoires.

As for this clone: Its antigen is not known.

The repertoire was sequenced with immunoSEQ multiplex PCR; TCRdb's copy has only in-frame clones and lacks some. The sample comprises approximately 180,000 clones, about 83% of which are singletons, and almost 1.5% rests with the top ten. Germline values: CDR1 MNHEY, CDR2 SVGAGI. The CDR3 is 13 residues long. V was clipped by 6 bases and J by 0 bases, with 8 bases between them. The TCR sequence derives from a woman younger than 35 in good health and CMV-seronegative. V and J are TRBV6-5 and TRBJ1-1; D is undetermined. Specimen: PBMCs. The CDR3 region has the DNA TGTGCCAGCAGCATCACACTGAACACTGAAGCTTTCTTT. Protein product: CASSITLNTEAFF.